This TCR beta chain stems from a study of T cell repertoires in aging, cancer and after chemotherapy. At the level of the study: Chronic lymphocytic leukemia patients on fludarabine- or bendamustine-based regimens gave paired samples before and after chemotherapy. Roughly 8.8 million TCR reads made up the full dataset.

TRB rearrangements spanning V, D and J were amplified using mixed TRB-A/B primers. TCRdb ran MiXCR on the multiplex PCR reads and lists one entry per CDR3 protein. The sample shows 7,000 to 9,500 distinct CDR3 sequences, 23% of them seen only once. As for this clonotype: The antigen remains unidentified.

Points from the study as a whole: In cancer patients, declining TCR diversity with age involved lost richness and lost evenness.

The template was genomic DNA from peripheral blood, not RNA. Sequencing used blood. The origin of this receptor is a human donor with a blood cancer. The donor label of this sample is uncertain.

The CDR3 region is CASSNPGGRGDNEQFF. The CDR3 DNA follows: TGTGCCAGTAGTAACCCGGGGGGGCGGGGGGACAATGAGCAGTTCTTC. V is TRBV19 and J is TRBJ2-1, with 8 bases that match TRBD2. This CDR3 is built from 16 residues. The trim removed 4 bases at V and 5 bases at J, leaving 10 bases unmatched. Per germline, CDR1 LNHDA and CDR2 SQIVND (reference sequence).